One and the same sample provided the 7 T cell receptor beta chains below, sequenced in a study of PD-1 blockade in classical Hodgkin lymphoma. Profiled with immunoSEQ multiplex PCR; TCRdb holds only in-frame clones, not every one. The sample holds tens of thousands of clones, approximately 92% seen once. Indicated time point: cycle 4 day 1 (C4D1), after 6 weeks of nivolumab. Following autologous stem cell transplantation, relapse occurred in every patient, and exposure to brentuximab vedotin varied. The sequenced sample was peripheral blood mononuclear cells (PBMCs), obtained before the fourth cycle of nivolumab. Receptor source: a human donor with classical Hodgkin lymphoma.

V is TRBV18 and J is TRBJ1-2, with 12 bases identical to TRBD1. V shed 0 bases and J 5 bases; nucleotides not matched to a gene: 1. Germline lookup yields CDR1 KGHSH and CDR2 LQKENI. The CDR3 sequence is 15 residues long. CDR3 protein: CASSPPGQGAYGYTF. The CDR3 region has the DNA TGTGCCAGCTCACCACCGGGACAGGGGGCGTATGGCTACACCTTC.

The rearrangement joins TRBV18 to TRBJ2-7; 12 bases are shared with TRBD2. Germline V gene lookup returns CDR1 KGHSH and CDR2 LQKENI. CDR3 length: 19 residues. The trim removed 3 bases at V and 3 bases at J, leaving 15 bases unmatched. CDR3 amino acids: CASSPPKTSGSANFYEQYF. CDR3 coding DNA: TGTGCCAGCTCACCCCCGAAGACTAGCGGGAGTGCGAATTTCTACGAGCAGTACTTC.

The V gene is TRBV19, the J gene TRBJ2-6, with a weak D call TRBD1 (5 bases). Germline V gene sequence: CDR1 LNHDA, CDR2 SQIVND (reference sequence). The V end lost 0 bases, the J end lost 3 bases, and 15 bases lay between the germline ends. CDR3 size: 18 residues. The CDR3: CASSIDNPGLGGANVLTF. CDR3 bases: TGTGCCAGTAGTATAGATAACCCAGGGTTGGGTGGGGCCAACGTCCTGACTTTC. The full variable domain, its missing parts supplied by reference TRBV19 and TRBJ2-6, is DGGITQSPKYLFRKEGQNVTLSCEQNLNHDAMYWYRQDPGQGLRLIYYSQIVNDFQKGDIAEGYSVSREKKESFPLTVTSAQKNPTAFYLCASSIDNPGLGGANVLTFGAGSRLTVL.

This chain links TRBV7-6 with TRBJ2-5, with 7 bases fitting TRBD2. V was clipped by 6 bases and J by 5 bases; unmatched bases: 12. Germline values: CDR1 SGHVS, CDR2 FNYEAQ. This CDR3 contains 15 residues. The CDR3 region has the DNA TGTGCCAGCAGTTCGAGGGGAGGGCCGGGGGAGACCCAGTACTTC. This gives the protein CASSSRGGPGETQYF.

CDR3 in amino acids: CASSRTGFETQYF. The CDR3 DNA sequence: TGCGCCAGCAGCAGGACAGGGTTTGAGACCCAGTACTTC. The chain recombines TRBV5-1 with TRBJ2-5; 8 bases are shared with TRBD1. Trimming took 4 bases from V and 5 from J; bases not matched to a gene: 4. Germline V gene sequence: CDR1 SGHRS, CDR2 YFSETQ. The CDR3 loop spans 13 amino acids.

Remarks on this clone: One end of the junction fails to match germline, which may point to a read error. V and J are TRBV13 and TRBJ2-7, with 8 nucleotides matching TRBD1. CDR1 is PRHDT and CDR2 is FYEKMQ in the germline V gene (reference sequence). The CDR3 sequence is 14 residues long. CDR3 residues: CASSYGQGSNEQYF. The CDR3 bases are TGTGCCAGCAGTTACGGACAGGGCTCCAACGAGCAGTACTTC.

This clone turned up a few times. The DNA for the CDR3 is TGCGCCAGCAGCTACACCTCCCCCGAGGCAGCTAGCGGGGAGTGGGTGACCCAGTACTTC. Amino acid sequence: CASSYTSPEAASGEWVTQYF. The V and J genes are TRBV5-1 and TRBJ2-5, with 9 bases matching TRBD2. The germline CDR1 and CDR2 sequences are SGHRS and YFSETQ. V gave up 3 bases and J gave up 7 bases; unmatched junction bases: 25. This CDR3 contains 20 residues.